This T cell receptor beta chain originates from a study of read filtering for tumor transcriptome and immune sequencing. Findings and limits, study-wide: IR-seq captured clonotypes deeper and more reliably than RNA-seq. Approximately 82% of IR-seq clonotypes had a single read, yet these held approximately 4% of reads.

This library used 300 to 500 ng RNA and molecular barcoded adaptors spanning alpha/delta and beta/gamma chains. TCRdb independently ran MiXCR on the reads; one entry per CDR3 protein. The sample lists some 62,000 distinct CDR3 sequences, over 11% occurring once. On this clonotype: The antigen is unknown.

Trimming at V came to 4 bases and at J to 4 bases, leaving 9 bases not matched to a gene. The CDR3 is made up of 14 amino acids. Germline V gene lookup returns CDR1 DFQATT and CDR2 SNEGSKA (reference sequence). The TCR was taken from a donor older than 35 with multiple myeloma. The sequenced sample consisted of a population of CD138-negative cells sorted from bone marrow. The rearrangement joins TRBV20-1 to TRBJ1-2; 7 bases align to TRBD1. The CDR3 nucleotides are TGCAGTGCTACTGGCCAGGGGGGCCTCTATGGCTACACCTTC. Translated, it gives CSATGQGGLYGYTF.